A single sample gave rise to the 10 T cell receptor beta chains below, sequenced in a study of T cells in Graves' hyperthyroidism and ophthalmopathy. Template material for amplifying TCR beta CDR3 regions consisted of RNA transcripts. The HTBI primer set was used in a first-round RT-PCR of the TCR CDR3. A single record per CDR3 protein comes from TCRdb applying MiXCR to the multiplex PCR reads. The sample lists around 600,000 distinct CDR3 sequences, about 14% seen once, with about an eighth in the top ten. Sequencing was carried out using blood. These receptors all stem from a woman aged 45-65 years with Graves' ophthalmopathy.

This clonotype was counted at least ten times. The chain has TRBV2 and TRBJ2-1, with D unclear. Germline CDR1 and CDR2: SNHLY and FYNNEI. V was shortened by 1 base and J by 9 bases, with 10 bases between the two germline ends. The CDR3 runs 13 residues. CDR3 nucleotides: TGTGCCAGCAGTGAAGTTCTAGTTGGTGAGCAGTTCTTC. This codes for CASSEVLVGEQFF. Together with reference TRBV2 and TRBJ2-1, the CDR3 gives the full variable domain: EPEVTQTPSHQVTQMGQEVILRCVPISNHLYFYWYRQILGQKVEFLVSFYNNEISEKSEIFDDQFSVERPDGSNFTLKIRSTKLEDSAMYFCASSEVLVGEQFFGPGTRLTVL.

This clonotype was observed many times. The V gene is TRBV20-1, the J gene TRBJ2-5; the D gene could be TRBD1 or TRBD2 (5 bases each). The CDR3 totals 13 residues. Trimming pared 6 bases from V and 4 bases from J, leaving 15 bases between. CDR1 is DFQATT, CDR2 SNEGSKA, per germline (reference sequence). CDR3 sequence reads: CSAAATGTETQYF. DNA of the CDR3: TGCAGTGCCGCAGCGACGGGGACAGAGACCCAGTACTTC.

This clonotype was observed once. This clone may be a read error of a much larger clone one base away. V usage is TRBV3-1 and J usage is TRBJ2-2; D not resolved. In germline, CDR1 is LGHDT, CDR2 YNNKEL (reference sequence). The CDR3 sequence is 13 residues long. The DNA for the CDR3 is TGTGCCAGCAGCCAACTGAACACCAGGGAGCTGTTTTTT. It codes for CASSQLNTRELFF.

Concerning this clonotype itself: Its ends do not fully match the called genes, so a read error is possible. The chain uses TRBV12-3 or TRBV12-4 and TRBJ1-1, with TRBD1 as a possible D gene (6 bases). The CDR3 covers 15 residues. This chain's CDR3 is CVSGPQTGWATEAFF. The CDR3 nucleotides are TGTGTCAGCGGCCCACAAACAGGGTGGGCCACTGAAGCTTTCTTT.

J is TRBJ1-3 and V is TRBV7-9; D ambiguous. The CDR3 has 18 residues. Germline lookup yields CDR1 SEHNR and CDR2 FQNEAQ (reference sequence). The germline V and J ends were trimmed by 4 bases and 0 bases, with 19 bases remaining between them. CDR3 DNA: TGTGCCAGCAGCTACCCCAATGTACAGTGGAGCTCTGGAAACACCATATATTTT. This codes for CASSYPNVQWSSGNTIYF.

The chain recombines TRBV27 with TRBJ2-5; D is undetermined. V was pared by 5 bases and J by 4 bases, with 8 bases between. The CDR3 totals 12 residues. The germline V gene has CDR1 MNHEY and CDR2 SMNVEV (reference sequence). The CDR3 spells CASSPYGETQYF. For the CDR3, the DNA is TGTGCCAGCAGTCCCTACGGAGAGACCCAGTACTTC.

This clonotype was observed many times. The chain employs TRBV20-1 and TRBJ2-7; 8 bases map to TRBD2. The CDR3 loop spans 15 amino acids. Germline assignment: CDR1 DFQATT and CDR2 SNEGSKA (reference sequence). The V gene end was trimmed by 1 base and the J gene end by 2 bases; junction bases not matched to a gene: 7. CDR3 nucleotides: TGCAGTGCTAGAGGGTTGGCGGGAGGCCCCTACGAGCAGTACTTC. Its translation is CSARGLAGGPYEQYF.

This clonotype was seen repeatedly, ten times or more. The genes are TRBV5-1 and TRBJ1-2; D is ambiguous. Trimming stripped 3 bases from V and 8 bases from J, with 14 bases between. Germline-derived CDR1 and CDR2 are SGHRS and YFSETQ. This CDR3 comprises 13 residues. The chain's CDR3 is CASSSTVQEGYTF. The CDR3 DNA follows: TGCGCCAGCAGCTCTACAGTCCAAGAGGGCTACACCTTC. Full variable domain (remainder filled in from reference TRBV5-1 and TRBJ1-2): KAGVTQTPRYLIKTRGQQVTLSCSPISGHRSVSWYQQTPGQGLQFLFEYFSETQRNKGNFPGRFSGRQFSNSRSEMNVSTLELGDSALYLCASSSTVQEGYTFGSGTRLTVV.

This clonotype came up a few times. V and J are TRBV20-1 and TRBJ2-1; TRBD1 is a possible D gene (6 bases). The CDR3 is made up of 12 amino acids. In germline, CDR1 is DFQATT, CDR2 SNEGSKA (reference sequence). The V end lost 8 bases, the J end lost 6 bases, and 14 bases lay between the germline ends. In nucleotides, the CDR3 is TGCAGTTCAACCGTACAGGGCAATGAGCAGTTCTTC. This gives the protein CSSTVQGNEQFF.

For the CDR3, the DNA is TGTGCCAGCAGACACCAGTACCAAGAGACCCAGTACTTC. As protein: CASRHQYQETQYF. The chain recombines TRBV14 with TRBJ2-5; D remains unclear. The CDR3 loop spans 13 amino acids. Germline V gives CDR1 SGHDN, CDR2 FVKESK. V lost 6 bases and J lost 0, with 8 bases in between.